A single sample gave rise to the 2 T cell receptor beta chains below, sequenced in a study of cytomegalovirus exposure and HLA in healthy donors. PCR used 60 Vbeta primers and 13 Jbeta primers. TCRdb's table, derived via immunoSEQ multiplex PCR, lists solely in-frame clones and lacks some. The sample holds some 150,000 clones; around three quarters are singletons and the top ten take about 3.8%. The sample comprised PBMCs. These receptor sequences come from a man younger than 45 in good health and CMV-seropositive.

This chain connects TRBV11-2 to TRBJ2-7; D is possibly TRBD1 (6 bases). The V gene's germline CDR1 is SGHAT and CDR2 FQNNGV. This CDR3 is 13 amino acids long. V was clipped by 2 bases and J by 5 bases, with 10 bases between them. The CDR3 sequence: CASSLTGSNEQYF. The DNA of the CDR3 is TGTGCCAGCAGCTTAACAGGGAGTAACGAGCAGTACTTC. Full variable domain (outside the CDR3, taken from reference TRBV11-2 and TRBJ2-7): EAGVAQSPRYKIIEKRQSVAFWCNPISGHATLYWYQQILGQGPKLLIQFQNNGVVDDSQLPKDRFSAERLKGVDSTLKIQPAKLEDSAVYLCASSLTGSNEQYFGPGTRLTVT.

Concerning this clone itself: The sample contains more than one DNA sequence encoding this CDR3. The chain combines TRBV10-1 with TRBJ1-5, with D uncertain. This CDR3 has 15 residues. Germline V CDR1 and CDR2: WNHNN, SYGVQD (reference sequence). V gave up 2 bases and J gave up 4 bases, with 12 bases separating them. The CDR3 nucleotides read TGCGCCAGCAGTGAGGGAACAGATAGTAATCAGCCCCAGCATTTT. Translating gives CASSEGTDSNQPQHF.